The 20 T cell receptor beta chains in this list originate from one sample, sequenced in a study of cytomegalovirus exposure and HLA in healthy donors. This PCR relied on a set of 60 Vbeta primers and 13 Jbeta primers. Using immunoSEQ multiplex PCR, the repertoire was profiled, and TCRdb retains in-frame clones only, with some absent. Among fewer than 95,000 clones listed, over 70% were seen once. The sample was PBMCs. These receptors were obtained from a man between 35 and 55 years old in good health and CMV-seronegative.

The rearrangement joins TRBV25-1 to TRBJ1-3; 9 bases are a match to TRBD1. The CDR3 runs to 16 residues. The V gene's germline CDR1 is MGHDK and CDR2 SYGVNS. V dropped 5 bases and J dropped 1; count of bases not matched to a gene: 6. In DNA form, the CDR3 reads TGTGCCAGCAGTACCTGGACAGGGGCTTCTGGAAACACCATATATTTT. It encodes CASSTWTGASGNTIYF.

This clone was detected only a few times. This chain joins TRBV9 and TRBJ2-7, with 10 positions matching TRBD2. Germline trimming cut 4 bases from V and 3 bases from J; bases unmatched to any gene: 4. Germline assignment: CDR1 SGDLS and CDR2 YYNGEE. The CDR3 sequence is 14 residues long. The CDR3 nucleotides are TGTGCCAGCAGCCCAAGGACTAGCGGCTACGAGCAGTACTTC. Protein product: CASSPRTSGYEQYF.

The chain uses TRBV7-9 and TRBJ1-6, with 10 nucleotides matching TRBD1. V was clipped by 5 bases and J by 12 bases; unmatched bases: 4. Germline V gives CDR1 SEHNR, CDR2 FQNEAQ (reference sequence). There are 13 residues in the CDR3. CDR3 nucleotides: TGTGCCAGCAGCGCTGGGACAGGGGAACCCCTCCACTTT. Its protein product is CASSAGTGEPLHF.

The chain has TRBV5-1 and TRBJ2-7; the D is unclear. The CDR3 runs to 16 residues. Trimming shortened V by 0 bases and J by 4 bases, and 17 bases separated the two germline ends. The germline V gene has CDR1 SGHRS and CDR2 YFSETQ. The CDR3: CASSLELGSNVYEQYF. CDR3 DNA: TGCGCCAGCAGCTTGGAGTTGGGCTCGAACGTATACGAGCAGTACTTC.

As concerns this clone: Because the CDR3 is missing its conserved closing phenylalanine or tryptophan, this is likely a read error. The limits of the CDR3 on the DNA are not certain, so only TCRdb's listed CDR3 is given. The rearrangement uses TRBV5-4 and TRBJ1-1. The germline V gene has CDR1 SGHNT and CDR2 YYREEE (reference sequence). The CDR3 numbers 13 amino acids, ends counted. This CDR3 reads CASSLEQLSPTEV.

The genes are TRBV6-5 and TRBJ1-2; 8 bases map to TRBD1. The germline V gene has CDR1 MNHEY and CDR2 SVGAGI. The CDR3 totals 16 residues. V lost 2 bases and J lost 3; bases outside the gene matches: 8. CDR3 nucleotides: TGTGCCAGCAGTTACGGGACAGGTTGGGATGACTATGGCTACACCTTC. Its protein is CASSYGTGWDDYGYTF.

This rearrangement joins TRBV18 to TRBJ2-7, with D possibly being TRBD1 (6 bases). The V end was cut by 2 bases, the J end by 7 bases, with 15 bases between. This CDR3 has 14 residues. Germline V gene lookup returns CDR1 KGHSH and CDR2 LQKENI. The CDR3 spells CASSPGNRVGEQYF. The CDR3 DNA is TGTGCCAGCTCACCAGGAAACAGGGTAGGGGAGCAGTACTTC.

This clone was detected only a few times. This sequence joins TRBV29-1 and TRBJ2-7, with a possible D match to TRBD1 (5 bases). The CDR3 length is 12 residues. V lost 7 bases to trimming and J lost 0 bases, with 10 bases between them. Per germline, CDR1 SQVTM and CDR2 ANQGSEA. The CDR3 here is CSAAQVSYEQYF. The CDR3 DNA is TGCAGCGCCGCACAGGTCTCCTACGAGCAGTACTTC.

The rearrangement uses TRBV19 and TRBJ1-4, with 7 bases aligning to TRBD1. This CDR3 is built from 15 residues. Germline V lookup: CDR1 LNHDA, CDR2 SQIVND (reference sequence). V lost 7 bases, J lost 6 bases, and 11 bases stayed unmatched. CDR3 sequence: CASNSYRGKDEKLFF. The CDR3 DNA is TGTGCCAGTAATAGCTACAGGGGAAAGGATGAAAAACTGTTTTTT. Drawing the rest from reference TRBV19 and TRBJ1-4, the complete variable domain is DGGITQSPKYLFRKEGQNVTLSCEQNLNHDAMYWYRQDPGQGLRLIYYSQIVNDFQKGDIAEGYSVSREKKESFPLTVTSAQKNPTAFYLCASNSYRGKDEKLFFGSGTQLSVL.

CDR3 sequence: CASSVESGGDTGELFF. The DNA for the CDR3 is TGTGCCAGCAGCGTAGAAAGCGGGGGGGACACCGGGGAGCTGTTTTTT. V usage is TRBV9 and J usage is TRBJ2-2; TRBD2 matches 10 bases. Germline V gene data show CDR1 as SGDLS and CDR2 as YYNGEE. V lost 0 bases to trimming and J lost 3 bases; unmatched junction nucleotides: 2. The CDR3 consists of 16 residues.

V usage is TRBV5-8 and J usage is TRBJ1-5; D unclear. Germline assignment: CDR1 SGHTS and CDR2 YDEGEE. CDR3 size: 15 residues. V was shortened by 0 bases and J by 6 bases, with 13 bases between the two germline ends. The CDR3 DNA is TGTGCCAGCAGCTTGGGTTCTTCTTTCGGTCAGCCCCAGCATTTT. Translation gives CASSLGSSFGQPQHF.

Notes on this clone: Additional DNA sequences in this sample encode the identical CDR3. The DNA of the CDR3 is TGTGCCAGCAGCCCGACAGGGGTCAGCAATCAGCCCCAGCATTTT. Translated: CASSPTGVSNQPQHF. The V call is TRBV5-8, the J call TRBJ1-5; TRBD1 agrees at 8 bases. The ends lost 4 bases at V and 1 base at J; junction bases unmatched: 4. The CDR3 sequence is 15 residues long. CDR1 SGHTS and CDR2 YDEGEE come from the germline V gene.

CDR3 in amino acids: CASSLRTTGANVLTF. DNA of the CDR3: TGTGCCAGCAGTCTCCGGACAACTGGGGCCAACGTCCTGACTTTC. The V gene is TRBV27, the J gene TRBJ2-6, with TRBD1 as a possible D gene (5 bases). Trimming stripped 5 bases from V and 2 bases from J, with 10 bases between. Germline CDR1 MNHEY, CDR2 SMNVEV (reference sequence). CDR3 size: 15 residues. The full variable domain, rest sourced from reference TRBV27 and TRBJ2-6, is EAQVTQNPRYLITVTGKKLTVTCSQNMNHEYMSWYRQDPGLGLRQIYYSMNVEVTDKGDVPEGYKVSRKEKRNFPLILESPSPNQTSLYFCASSLRTTGANVLTFGAGSRLTVL.

The V gene is TRBV18, the J gene TRBJ1-2; 10 nucleotides align to TRBD1. The CDR3 totals 16 residues. J lost 4 bases, V lost 6 bases, and 11 bases had no gene match. Germline CDR1 and CDR2: KGHSH and LQKENI. The CDR3 DNA sequence: TGTGCCAGCTCTCTAAAGGCGACAGGGGGCGGCTATGGCTACACCTTC. Translation: CASSLKATGGGYGYTF.

This clone has a handful of counts. The chain links TRBV7-9 to TRBJ2-7; TRBD2 matches at 12 bases. In germline, CDR1 is SEHNR, CDR2 FQNEAQ (reference sequence). Trimming removed 4 bases from V and 2 bases from J; junction bases left unmatched: 12. The CDR3 extends over 18 amino acids. In DNA, the CDR3 is TGTGCCAGCAGCTACCTAGGACTAGCGGGGACTGATCCCTACGAGCAGTACTTC. This encodes CASSYLGLAGTDPYEQYF.

A few counts support this clone. The rearrangement uses TRBV27 and TRBJ1-5; 7 bases fit TRBD1. The CDR3 is 16 amino acids. J lost 3 bases, V lost 4 bases, and 9 bases had no gene match. The germline V gene has CDR1 MNHEY and CDR2 SMNVEV (reference sequence). CDR3 nucleotides: TGTGCCAGCAGTTACATCGGGACAGAGACCAATCAGCCCCAGCATTTT. Encoded protein: CASSYIGTETNQPQHF.

V is TRBV2 and J is TRBJ1-1, with D perhaps matching TRBD1 (5 bases). The germline gives CDR1 SNHLY, CDR2 FYNNEI. V lost 10 bases to trimming and J lost 5 bases, with 20 bases between them. The CDR3 extends over 14 amino acids. The CDR3 region has the DNA TGTGCCACCTCAACCCGCGGGAAGGGGACTGAAGCTTTCTTT. This codes for CATSTRGKGTEAFF.

This clone was seen more than once but under ten times. This chain joins TRBV14 and TRBJ1-1, with 9 bases lining up with TRBD1. Losses at the gene ends were 3 bases for V and 7 bases for J; bases not matched to a gene: 3. The germline gives CDR1 SGHDN, CDR2 FVKESK. The CDR3 is 13 amino acids. The CDR3 is CASSQWGQGEAFF. DNA of the CDR3: TGTGCCAGCAGCCAGTGGGGACAGGGTGAAGCTTTCTTT.

The chain has TRBV4-3 and TRBJ2-5, with D maybe TRBD1 (6 bases). The DNA end lines up better with TRBJ2-7; the J call may be wrong. This CDR3 comprises 15 residues. Germline CDR1 is LGHNA and CDR2 is YSLEER. The CDR3 DNA reads as TGCGCCAGCAGCCAAGACGCGGACAGCCTCTACGAGCAGTACTTC. Translated, it gives CASSQDADSLYEQYF.

The chain combines TRBV2 with TRBJ1-4, with TRBD1 identical over 7 bases. CDR1 and CDR2 (germline): SNHLY, FYNNEI. Unmatched junction bases numbered 12, after V lost 7 bases and J lost 13 bases. The CDR3 length is 13 residues. CDR3 DNA sequence: TGTGCCAGCACCCCACAGGGGACCGGAGGACTGTTTTTT. Amino acid sequence: CASTPQGTGGLFF.